These T cell receptor beta chains were read from a single sample in a study of OX40 agonist ivuxolimab in advanced cancers. Assay: immunoSEQ multiplex PCR; the TCRdb copy retains only in-frame clones and omits some. The sample has about 15,000 clones; roughly 81% are singletons. The sequences come from CD4+ or CD8+ T cells sorted from blood, collected in a trial of the OX40 agonist ivuxolimab. The source of these receptors is an adult with an advanced solid tumor such as melanoma, head and neck, liver or kidney cancer. CDR3s include the opening cysteine and the closing phenylalanine or tryptophan. The D gene is left open where the match is weak. Some rows have no size entry. The others give once, few or many, or a class for an expanded clone.

v_call,j_call,d_call,clone_size,cdr3_nt,cdr3_aa
TRBV5-8,TRBJ2-7,TRBD2,-,TGTGCCAGCAGCGCGATAGCGGGGCCCTACGAGCAGTACTTC,CASSAIAGPYEQYF
TRBV15,TRBJ1-5,-,few,TGTGCCACCAGCACCTCAGGGCCCCATCAGCCCCAGCATTTT,CATSTSGPHQPQHF
TRBV4-1,TRBJ1-1,-,-,TGCGCCAGCAGCCAAGGACGGGCGAACACTGAAGCTTTCTTT,CASSQGRANTEAFF
TRBV6-1,TRBJ1-5,TRBD1,few,TGTGCCGGCCACCCAGAACAGGGGGAGCCCCAGCATTTT,CAGHPEQGEPQHF
TRBV2,TRBJ2-4,TRBD2,once,TGTGCCAGCAGTGAAGTGGCGGGGGGAGTAAACATTCAGTACTTC,CASSEVAGGVNIQYF
TRBV19,TRBJ2-6,-,-,TGTGCCAGTAGTACCCAGGGGAGGTCATACTCTGGGGCCAACGTCCTGACTTTC,CASSTQGRSYSGANVLTF
TRBV2,TRBJ2-7,TRBD1,once,TGTGCCAGCAGGGAGACAGGGACCTACGAGCAGTACTTC,CASRETGTYEQYF
TRBV7-3,TRBJ2-1,-,-,TGTGCCAGCAGCTTAGAGGCTATGAATGAGCAGTTCTTC,CASSLEAMNEQFF
TRBV15,TRBJ2-2,-,once,TGTGCCACCAGCAGAGTGGACGAGGAGCTGTTTTTT,CATSRVDEELFF
TRBV6-4,TRBJ2-3,-,-,TGTGCCAGCAGTGACTCACAGGGCACAGATACGCAGTATTTT,CASSDSQGTDTQYF
TRBV11-3,TRBJ2-7,TRBD1,-,TGTGCCAGCAGGACAACGGGGCAGGGGGCCTACGAGCAGTACTTC,CASRTTGQGAYEQYF
TRBV4-3,TRBJ1-4,-,medium-sized,TGCGCCAGCAGCCAGACCGACTGGGGGGCGGATGAAAAACTGTTTTTT,CASSQTDWGADEKLFF
TRBV28,TRBJ1-1,-,-,TGTGCCAGCAGTTTTGCAGGGGTAGGCTTGAACACTGAAGCTTTCTTT,CASSFAGVGLNTEAFF
TRBV28,TRBJ1-5,-,-,TGTGCCAGCAGCACAGGGTCCTCTAATCAGCCCCAGCATTTT,CASSTGSSNQPQHF
TRBV7-3,TRBJ2-2,TRBD2,-,TGTGCCAGCAGCTTAAGTCGCGGGAGCGGGACCGGGGAGCTGTTTTTT,CASSLSRGSGTGELFF